Given below is one T cell receptor (beta chain) in context. What this receptor recognizes is not known. Base qualities are not provided; no much larger clone lies one nucleotide away. This sample is part of a study of cytomegalovirus exposure and HLA in healthy donors (dated by TCRdb to between 2016 and 2019). For context, the study as a whole: According to a later analysis, the 120 or so validation repertoires were produced on the same platform as the approximately 690 repertoires of the first cohort. To predict cytomegalovirus infection status, the study brought together high-throughput TCR immunosequencing, statistical association of individual TCRs with disease status, and machine learning. The aim of the study was to test whether cataloging public T cell receptors could identify signatures of past pathogen exposure. A separate validation cohort of approximately 130 different subjects was used in addition to the 666-subject first cohort. What the study reported, not specific to this receptor: The classifier was reported to diagnose cytomegalovirus status with high specificity and sensitivity in both the original and validation cohorts. Of the cluster scores, around 95% were above 0 in a later analysis, which found that TCRs clustered in the first cohort also tended to co-occur in the 120 validation repertoires. In vitro tests confirmed that a few of the cytomegalovirus-associated TCR beta chains recognize cytomegalovirus antigens. All 120 or so repertoires were used to score co-occurrence in the validation cohort in a later analysis, because that analysis had no HLA typing for the cohort. The authors suggested that the approach could potentially be extended to other disease states and immunological phenotypes. In the study, approximately 150 TCR beta chains were listed as associated with cytomegalovirus. Most TCR sequences were observed very rarely across donors, whereas some public TCRs were present in many individuals.

The protocol used for the library was the immunoSEQ multiplex PCR assay. The published analysis was carried out like this. A statistical classification framework was built for diagnosing cytomegalovirus status from the catalog of TCR beta chain sequences. The table was pulled from immuneACCESS by TCRdb, which kept in-frame rearrangements only. Such tables lose some clones; where checked, under half of the loss comes from unresolved V genes, and the rest has no known cause. V, J and clone size were drawn from that table, and D and trimming were deduced from the DNA. The sample table records about 150,000 clones; 80% to 90% of these occur just once. 6.2% of the sample is held by the ten biggest clonotypes. Donors formed part of the validation cohort, which comprised over a hundred subjects and was distinct from the first cohort of 666 subjects. Trimming costs V 4 bases and J 0 bases, and their ends lie 11 bases apart. The germline V gene sets CDR1 to SGHRS and CDR2 to YFSETQ. Spanning cysteine to phenylalanine, the CDR3 consists of 15 amino acids. Only the CDR3 portion is preserved as DNA: 45 bases, with reading frame beginning at the first base.

The TCR was taken from a woman aged 25 to 39 in good health and CMV-seropositive. The sequence links TRBV5-1 to TRBJ2-1, and perhaps TRBD1 as D gene, on 5 matching bases. Sample: PBMCs. The DNA is TGCGCCAGCAGCACCACAGGTAGCTCCTACAATGAGCAGTTCTTC. Translated, this gives CASSTTGSSYNEQFF.